A selection of T cell receptor beta chains follows, all from one sample in a study of shared clonotypes between healthy human individuals. Method: immunoSEQ multiplex PCR; TCRdb's copy keeps in-frame clones and lacks some. Of some 980,000 clones listed, about three quarters are singletons. Sequencing was performed on memory CD4+ T cells sorted from blood. The receptors were sampled from a man younger than 30 in good health. Both conserved end residues are part of each CDR3. The D gene is left open where the match is weak. Expanded clones get a size class; other rows say once, few or many, or leave the size out.

size | J | length | V | D | CDR3 | DNA
NA | TRBJ1-2 | 12 | TRBV19 | NA | CASSGDYYGYTF | TGTGCCAGTAGTGGCGACTACTATGGCTACACCTTC
few | TRBJ1-4 | 13 | TRBV30 | NA | CAGSAGPAEKLFF | TGTGCCGGGAGTGCCGGGCCGGCTGAAAAACTGTTTTTT
few | TRBJ2-7 | 11 | TRBV6-6 | NA | CASSPSYEQYF | TGTGCCAGCAGTCCGTCCTACGAGCAGTACTTC
NA | TRBJ2-3 | 18 | TRBV11-3 | TRBD2 | CASSLGLAGAANTDTQYF | TGTGCCAGCAGCTTAGGACTAGCGGGAGCCGCGAACACAGATACGCAGTATTTT
NA | TRBJ1-4 | 15 | TRBV4-1 | TRBD1 | CASSLQGLVNEKLFF | TGCGCCAGCAGTCTACAGGGGTTGGTGAATGAAAAACTGTTTTTT
NA | TRBJ1-2 | 15 | TRBV5-1 | TRBD1 | CASSPTQGTNYGYTF | TGCGCCAGCAGCCCTACACAGGGGACCAACTATGGCTACACCTTC
NA | TRBJ2-3 | 16 | TRBV10-3 | NA | CASRGGRDGGTDTQYF | TGTGCCAGTAGAGGGGGTAGGGACGGTGGCACAGATACGCAGTATTTT
few | TRBJ2-7 | 14 | TRBV11-2 | NA | CASSSGIDSYEQYF | TGTGCCAGCAGCTCTGGAATTGACTCCTACGAGCAGTACTTC
once | TRBJ1-2 | 13 | TRBV6-5 | NA | CASTQGGLHGYTF | TGTGCCAGCACCCAGGGCGGCTTGCATGGCTACACCTTC
NA | TRBJ1-2 | 12 | TRBV6-5 | NA | CASSYWGEGYTF | TGTGCCAGCAGTTATTGGGGGGAAGGCTACACCTTC
once | TRBJ1-6 | 14 | TRBV6-1 | NA | CASSGSLSNSPLHF | TGTGCCAGCAGTGGGTCCCTTTCGAATTCACCCCTCCACTTT
few | TRBJ2-5 | 15 | TRBV10-1 | TRBD2 | CASSERLAKGETQYF | TGCGCCAGCAGTGAAAGACTAGCGAAGGGAGAGACCCAGTACTTC
NA | TRBJ2-1 | 11 | TRBV29-1 | NA | CSVLGPGEQFF | TGCAGCGTGTTAGGGCCGGGTGAGCAGTTCTTC
NA | TRBJ2-3 | 15 | TRBV7-2 | TRBD2 | CASSLVGRATDTQYF | TGTGCCAGCAGCTTAGTTGGGAGGGCCACAGATACGCAGTATTTT
NA | TRBJ2-4 | 16 | TRBV28 | NA | CASSLFGKDPKNIQYF | TGTGCCAGCAGTTTATTCGGGAAGGATCCCAAAAACATTCAGTACTTC
NA | TRBJ1-2 | 16 | TRBV27 | TRBD1 | CASTKIRGTGGGGYTF | TGTGCCAGCACTAAAATCAGAGGGACAGGGGGAGGTGGCTACACCTTC
NA | TRBJ2-1 | 14 | TRBV13 | NA | CASSNRGTNNEQFF | TGTGCCAGCAGCAATAGGGGGACAAACAATGAGCAGTTCTTC
NA | TRBJ2-1 | 16 | TRBV7-7 | TRBD1 | CASSPQGVGSYNEQFF | TGTGCTAGCAGCCCCCAGGGGGTAGGGTCCTACAATGAGCAGTTCTTC
NA | TRBJ2-1 | 14 | TRBV7-9 | TRBD2 | CASSLFGGSDEQFF | TGTGCCAGCAGCCTCTTCGGGGGGAGTGATGAGCAGTTCTTC
NA | TRBJ1-5 | 15 | TRBV5-8 | NA | CASSLGTGKNQPQHF | TGTGCCAGCAGCCTGGGAACAGGAAAGAATCAGCCCCAGCATTTT
NA | TRBJ2-6 | 18 | TRBV7-6 | NA | CASSLVPSTASGANVLTF | TGTGCCAGCAGTTTAGTCCCCTCCACGGCATCTGGGGCCAACGTCCTGACTTTC
NA | TRBJ2-2 | 14 | TRBV19 | NA | CASRRDGNTGELFF | TGTGCCAGTAGGAGGGACGGAAACACCGGGGAGCTGTTTTTT
many | TRBJ2-2 | 13 | TRBV10-3 | TRBD1 | CASRDREIGELFF | TGTGCCAGCCGGGACAGGGAGATCGGGGAGCTGTTTTTT
many | TRBJ2-1 | 16 | TRBV4-1 | NA | CASSQYLTDVWNEQFF | TGCGCCAGCAGCCAATACCTAACTGACGTCTGGAATGAGCAGTTCTTC
NA | TRBJ1-2 | 14 | TRBV9 | NA | CASSVLTDSYGYTF | TGTGCCAGCAGCGTTCTAACCGACAGCTATGGCTACACCTTC
NA | TRBJ2-1 | 15 | TRBV6-5 | TRBD2 | CASRLGLAGDNEQFF | TGTGCCAGCAGACTGGGACTAGCGGGGGACAATGAGCAGTTCTTC
once | TRBJ2-7 | 15 | TRBV11-3 | TRBD2 | CASSFQSGSIYEQYF | TGTGCCAGCAGCTTTCAAAGCGGGAGTATTTACGAGCAGTACTTC
NA | TRBJ2-3 | 17 | TRBV30 | TRBD2 | CAWVPGTSGGVTDTQYF | TGTGCCTGGGTTCCCGGGACTAGCGGGGGGGTCACAGATACGCAGTATTTT
NA | TRBJ1-5 | 12 | TRBV2 | NA | CASSEAVLPQHF | TGTGCCAGCAGTGAAGCGGTACTGCCCCAGCATTTT
few | TRBJ2-3 | 11 | TRBV7-9 | NA | CASRAGDTQYF | TGTGCCAGCCGCGCTGGAGATACGCAGTATTTT
NA | TRBJ1-6 | 17 | TRBV2 | NA | CASSGWVPFSYNSPLHF | TGTGCCAGCAGTGGATGGGTCCCGTTCTCCTATAATTCACCCCTCCACTTT
NA | TRBJ2-5 | 16 | TRBV5-1 | NA | CASSPGSQTLGETQYF | TGCGCCAGCAGCCCAGGGTCGCAAACCTTGGGGGAGACCCAGTACTTC
few | TRBJ2-1 | 14 | TRBV5-4 | TRBD2 | CASSLGSGGDEQFF | TGTGCCAGCAGCTTGGGCTCTGGGGGGGATGAGCAGTTCTTC
once | TRBJ1-6 | 15 | TRBV6-6 | TRBD1 | CASSYTGTGDSPLHF | TGTGCCAGCAGTTATACCGGGACAGGGGATTCACCCCTCCACTTT
NA | TRBJ2-5 | 13 | TRBV7-9 | NA | CASSPTGIETQYF | TGTGCCAGCAGTCCTACAGGGATAGAGACCCAGTACTTC
NA | TRBJ2-3 | 15 | TRBV5-6 | NA | CASREAGKPTDTQYF | TGTGCCAGCAGGGAGGCTGGCAAACCGACGGATACGCAGTATTTT
NA | TRBJ2-2 | 15 | TRBV30 | TRBD1 | CARGLGTGDTGELFF | TGTGCCAGAGGGCTTGGGACAGGGGACACCGGGGAGCTGTTTTTT
NA | TRBJ2-3 | 15 | TRBV5-4 | NA | CASSLGPGSTDTQYF | TGTGCCAGCAGCTTGGGTCCTGGTAGCACAGATACGCAGTATTTT
NA | TRBJ2-3 | 14 | TRBV7-9 | NA | CASSLTYSTDTQYF | TGTGCCAGCAGCTTAACATATAGCACAGATACGCAGTATTTT
NA | TRBJ1-2 | 12 | TRBV10-3 | NA | CAITQGDYGYTF | TGTGCCATCACCCAAGGGGACTATGGCTACACCTTC
NA | TRBJ2-5 | 16 | TRBV15 | NA | CATSRGGGNPRETQYF | TGTGCCACCAGCAGAGGGGGTGGGAATCCAAGGGAGACCCAGTACTTC
NA | TRBJ1-1 | 13 | TRBV2 | NA | CATRRLLNTEAFF | TGTGCCACCAGAAGACTGTTGAACACTGAAGCTTTCTTT
NA | TRBJ2-1 | 15 | TRBV9 | NA | CASSPGWSSYNEQFF | TGTGCCAGCAGCCCAGGGTGGAGCTCCTACAATGAGCAGTTCTTC
NA | TRBJ2-3 | 13 | TRBV2 | NA | CASSLVGTDTQYF | TGTGCCAGCAGCCTCGTAGGGACAGATACGCAGTATTTT
few | TRBJ2-1 | 16 | TRBV5-6 | TRBD2 | CASSSLAGQGNNEQFF | TGTGCCAGCAGTTCACTAGCGGGCCAGGGTAACAATGAGCAGTTCTTC
once | TRBJ2-6 | 17 | TRBV25-1 | TRBD1 | CASSGDRGLEGANVLTF | TGTGCCAGCAGTGGGGACAGGGGGCTAGAAGGGGCCAACGTCCTGACTTTC
NA | TRBJ2-7 | 15 | TRBV5-1 | TRBD2 | CASSLVASGSDEQYF | TGCGCCAGCAGCTTGGTGGCTAGCGGGAGTGACGAGCAGTACTTC
NA | TRBJ2-2 | 15 | TRBV5-1 | NA | CASSLRDPYTGELFF | TGCGCCAGCAGCTTGAGAGACCCTTACACCGGGGAGCTGTTTTTT
many | TRBJ2-5 | 11 | TRBV7-9 | NA | CASTPLETQYF | TGTGCCAGCACGCCTTTGGAGACCCAGTACTTC
few | TRBJ2-7 | 16 | TRBV6-1 | NA | CASSATGPALAYEQYF | TGTGCCAGCAGTGCAACCGGGCCCGCCCTGGCCTACGAGCAGTACTTC
few | TRBJ2-2 | 16 | TRBV5-1 | NA | CASSLAGVSNTGELFF | TGCGCCAGCAGCTTGGCCGGGGTTTCGAACACCGGGGAGCTGTTTTTT
NA | TRBJ1-5 | 18 | TRBV19 | TRBD1 | CASSIDAGQILSNQPQHF | TGTGCCAGTAGTATAGACGCGGGACAGATCTTAAGCAATCAGCCCCAGCATTTT
NA | TRBJ2-7 | 14 | TRBV28 | TRBD2 | CASSFRLAGEEQYF | TGTGCCAGCAGTTTTAGACTAGCGGGGGAGGAGCAGTACTTC
NA | TRBJ1-1 | 14 | TRBV6-6 | NA | CASFGQSRETEAFF | TGTGCCTCCTTTGGACAGAGTCGAGAAACTGAAGCTTTCTTT
once | TRBJ2-3 | 17 | TRBV5-6 | TRBD2 | CASSPIAGGSRTDTQYF | TGTGCCAGCAGCCCAATAGCGGGAGGGTCACGCACAGATACGCAGTATTTT